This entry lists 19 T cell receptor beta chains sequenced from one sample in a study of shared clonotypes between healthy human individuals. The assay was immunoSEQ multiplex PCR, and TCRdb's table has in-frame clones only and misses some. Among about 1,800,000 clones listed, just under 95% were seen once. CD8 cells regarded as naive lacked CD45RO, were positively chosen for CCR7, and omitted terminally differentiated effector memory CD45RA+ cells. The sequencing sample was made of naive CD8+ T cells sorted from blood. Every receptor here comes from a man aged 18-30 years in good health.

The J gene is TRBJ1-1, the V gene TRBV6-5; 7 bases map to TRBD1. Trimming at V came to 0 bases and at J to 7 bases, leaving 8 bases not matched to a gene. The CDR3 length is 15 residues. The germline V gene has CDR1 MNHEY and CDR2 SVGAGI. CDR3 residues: CASSYSRDRFFEAFF. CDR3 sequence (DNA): TGTGCCAGCAGTTACTCGAGGGACAGATTTTTTGAAGCTTTCTTT.

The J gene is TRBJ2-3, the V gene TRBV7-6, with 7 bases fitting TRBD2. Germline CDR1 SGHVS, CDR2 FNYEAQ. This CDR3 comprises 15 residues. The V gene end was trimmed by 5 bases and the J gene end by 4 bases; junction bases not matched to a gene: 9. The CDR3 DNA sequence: TGTGCCAGCAGCGAAAGCGGGGCGCTCGCAGATACGCAGTATTTT. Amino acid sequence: CASSESGALADTQYF.

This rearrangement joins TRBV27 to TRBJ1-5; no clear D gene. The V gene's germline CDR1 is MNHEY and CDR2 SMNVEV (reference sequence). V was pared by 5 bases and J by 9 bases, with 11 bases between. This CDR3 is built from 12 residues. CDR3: CASSPRLGPQHF. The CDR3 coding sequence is TGTGCCAGCAGTCCCCGTTTGGGGCCCCAGCATTTT.

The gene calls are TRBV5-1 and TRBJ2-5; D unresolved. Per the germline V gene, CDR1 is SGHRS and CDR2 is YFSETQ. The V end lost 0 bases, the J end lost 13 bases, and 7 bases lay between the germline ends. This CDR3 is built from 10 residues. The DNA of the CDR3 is TGCGCCAGCAGCTTGGTCGAGCGGTACTTC. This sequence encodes CASSLVERYF.

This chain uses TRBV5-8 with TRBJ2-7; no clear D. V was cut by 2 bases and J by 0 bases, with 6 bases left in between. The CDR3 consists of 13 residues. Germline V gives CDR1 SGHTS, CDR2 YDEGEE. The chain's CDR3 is CASSFAGSYEQYF. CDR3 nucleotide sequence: TGTGCCAGCAGCTTTGCCGGCTCCTACGAGCAGTACTTC.

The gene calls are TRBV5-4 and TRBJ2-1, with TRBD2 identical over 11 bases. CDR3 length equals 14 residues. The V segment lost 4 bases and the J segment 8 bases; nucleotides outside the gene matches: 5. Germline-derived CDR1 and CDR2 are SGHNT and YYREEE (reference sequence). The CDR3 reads CASSSSGGVHEQFF. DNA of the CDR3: TGTGCCAGCAGCAGTAGCGGGGGGGTACATGAGCAGTTCTTC. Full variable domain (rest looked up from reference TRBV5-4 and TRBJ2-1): ETGVTQSPTHLIKTRGQQVTLRCSSQSGHNTVSWYQQALGQGPQFIFQYYREEENGRGNFPPRFSGLQFPNYSSELNVNALELDDSALYLCASSSSGGVHEQFFGPGTRLTVL.

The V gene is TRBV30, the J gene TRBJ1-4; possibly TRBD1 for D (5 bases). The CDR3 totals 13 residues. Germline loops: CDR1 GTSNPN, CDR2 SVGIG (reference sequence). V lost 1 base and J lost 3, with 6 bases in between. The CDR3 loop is CAWSETANEKLFF. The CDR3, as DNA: TGTGCCTGGAGTGAGACAGCTAATGAAAAACTGTTTTTT.

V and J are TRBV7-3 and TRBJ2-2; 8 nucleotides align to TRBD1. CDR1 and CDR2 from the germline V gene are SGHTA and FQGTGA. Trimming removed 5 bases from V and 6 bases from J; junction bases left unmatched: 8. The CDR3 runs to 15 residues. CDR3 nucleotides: TGTGCCAGCAGCCCAACAGGGGGTTGGTCCGGGGAGCTGTTTTTT. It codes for CASSPTGGWSGELFF.

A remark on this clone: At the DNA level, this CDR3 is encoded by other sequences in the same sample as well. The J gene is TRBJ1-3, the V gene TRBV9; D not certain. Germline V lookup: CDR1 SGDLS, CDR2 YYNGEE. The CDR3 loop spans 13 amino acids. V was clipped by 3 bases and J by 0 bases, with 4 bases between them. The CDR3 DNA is TGTGCCAGCAGCGAGAGCTCTGGAAACACCATATATTTT. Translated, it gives CASSESSGNTIYF.

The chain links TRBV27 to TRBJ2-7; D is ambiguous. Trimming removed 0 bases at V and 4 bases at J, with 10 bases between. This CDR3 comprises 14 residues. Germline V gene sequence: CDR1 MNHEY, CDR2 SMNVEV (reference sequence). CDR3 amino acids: CASSLSGIGYEQYF. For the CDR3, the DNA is TGTGCCAGCAGTTTATCAGGGATCGGGTACGAGCAGTACTTC.

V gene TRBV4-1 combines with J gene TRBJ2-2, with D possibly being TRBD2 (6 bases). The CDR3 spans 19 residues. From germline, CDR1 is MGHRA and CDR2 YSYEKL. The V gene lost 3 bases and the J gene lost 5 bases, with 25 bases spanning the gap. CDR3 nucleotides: TGCGCCAGCAGCCATACTTACCTGGGCGGGGATGGAAAGACCGGGGAGCTGTTTTTT. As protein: CASSHTYLGGDGKTGELFF.

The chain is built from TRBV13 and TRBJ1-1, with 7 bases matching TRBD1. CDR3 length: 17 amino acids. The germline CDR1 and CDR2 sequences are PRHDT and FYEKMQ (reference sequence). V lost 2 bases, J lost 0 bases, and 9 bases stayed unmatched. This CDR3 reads CASSLTGDEWVNTEAFF. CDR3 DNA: TGTGCCAGCAGCTTAACAGGGGATGAGTGGGTGAACACTGAAGCTTTCTTT. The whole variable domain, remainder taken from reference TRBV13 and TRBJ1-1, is AAGVIQSPRHLIKEKRETATLKCYPIPRHDTVYWYQQGPGQDPQFLISFYEKMQSDKGSIPDRFSAQQFSDYHSELNMSSLELGDSALYFCASSLTGDEWVNTEAFFGQGTRLTVV.

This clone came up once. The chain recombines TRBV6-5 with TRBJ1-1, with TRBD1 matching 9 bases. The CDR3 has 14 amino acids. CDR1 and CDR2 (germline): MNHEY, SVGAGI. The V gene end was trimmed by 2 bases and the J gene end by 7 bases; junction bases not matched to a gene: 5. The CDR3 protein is CASSYGTGGGEAFF. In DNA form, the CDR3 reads TGTGCCAGCAGTTACGGTACAGGGGGCGGTGAAGCTTTCTTT.

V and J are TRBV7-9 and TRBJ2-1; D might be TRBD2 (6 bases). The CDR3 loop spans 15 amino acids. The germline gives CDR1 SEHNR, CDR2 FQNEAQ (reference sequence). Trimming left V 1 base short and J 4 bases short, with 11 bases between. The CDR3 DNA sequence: TGTGCCAGCAGCTTAGGTTCCGGGGGTTACAATGAGCAGTTCTTC. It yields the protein CASSLGSGGYNEQFF.

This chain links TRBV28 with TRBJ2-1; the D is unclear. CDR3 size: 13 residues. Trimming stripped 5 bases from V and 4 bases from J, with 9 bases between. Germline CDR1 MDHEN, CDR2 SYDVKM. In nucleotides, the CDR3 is TGTGCCAGCAGTCAGTGGTCATACAATGAGCAGTTCTTC. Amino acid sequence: CASSQWSYNEQFF.

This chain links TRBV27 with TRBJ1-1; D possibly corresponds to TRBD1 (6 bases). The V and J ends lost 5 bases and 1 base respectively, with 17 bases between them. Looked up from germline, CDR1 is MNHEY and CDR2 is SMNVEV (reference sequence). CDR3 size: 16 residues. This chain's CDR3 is CASSLQQGLTNTEAFF. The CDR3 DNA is TGTGCCAGCAGTCTCCAACAGGGTCTGACGAACACTGAAGCTTTCTTT.

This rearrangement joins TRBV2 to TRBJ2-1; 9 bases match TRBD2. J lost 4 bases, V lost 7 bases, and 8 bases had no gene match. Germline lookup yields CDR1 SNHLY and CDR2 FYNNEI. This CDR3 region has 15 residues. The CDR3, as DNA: TGTGCCAGCATGATAGGGACTAGCTCATACAATGAGCAGTTCTTC. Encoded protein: CASMIGTSSYNEQFF.

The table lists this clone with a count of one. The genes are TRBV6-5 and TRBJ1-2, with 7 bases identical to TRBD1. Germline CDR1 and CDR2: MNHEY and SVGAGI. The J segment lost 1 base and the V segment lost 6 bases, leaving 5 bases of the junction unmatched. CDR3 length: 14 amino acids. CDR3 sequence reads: CASRLTGVNYGYTF. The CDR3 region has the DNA TGTGCCAGCAGACTTACAGGGGTTAACTATGGCTACACCTTC.

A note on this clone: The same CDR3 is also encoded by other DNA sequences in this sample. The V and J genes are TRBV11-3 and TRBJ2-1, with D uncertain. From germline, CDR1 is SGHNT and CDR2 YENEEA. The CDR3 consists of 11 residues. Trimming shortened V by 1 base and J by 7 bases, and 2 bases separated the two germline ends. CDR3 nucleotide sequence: TGTGCCAGCAGCTTAGGAAATGAGCAGTTCTTC. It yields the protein CASSLGNEQFF.